Each of the 9 T cell receptor beta chains below was sequenced from the same sample in a study of blood T cell repertoires in COVID-19. Libraries were prepared by immunoSEQ multiplex PCR; TCRdb keeps only in-frame clonotypes and omits some of them. Here the sample spans just under 150,000 clones, approximately 84% being singletons. The sequenced sample consisted of peripheral blood. All receptors derive from a human donor with acute or convalescent COVID-19. The donor label of this sample is uncertain.

V is TRBV7-9 and J is TRBJ2-7; D ambiguous. The CDR3 sequence is 13 residues long. V was pared by 8 bases and J by 2 bases, with 13 bases between. Germline-derived CDR1 and CDR2 are SEHNR and FQNEAQ (reference sequence). CDR3 protein: CASATGETYEQYF. The CDR3 DNA follows: TGTGCCAGCGCTACGGGTGAAACCTACGAGCAGTACTTC.

This clone was recorded once. The gene calls are TRBV6-2 or TRBV6-3 and TRBJ2-1; D remains ambiguous. The CDR3 has 15 residues. V shed 6 bases and J shed 0 bases, with 12 bases lying between them. CDR1 and CDR2 from the germline V gene are MNHEY and SVGEGT. CDR3 coding DNA: TGTGCCAGCAGCCGAGAACAGAGCTCCTACAATGAGCAGTTCTTC. Protein: CASSREQSSYNEQFF.

The chain joins TRBV30 to TRBJ2-7; 7 nucleotides agree with TRBD1. The CDR3 loop spans 13 amino acids. The germline V gene has CDR1 GTSNPN and CDR2 SVGIG (reference sequence). With V trimmed by 2 bases and J by 6 bases, 7 bases remained unmatched. In nucleotides, the CDR3 is TGTGCCTGGAGTCGAACAGGGGTAGGCGAGCAGTACTTC. It encodes CAWSRTGVGEQYF.

This clone has only one observation. The V and J genes are TRBV11-3 and TRBJ2-1, with D possibly matching TRBD2 (6 bases). In germline, CDR1 is SGHNT, CDR2 YENEEA. V lost 5 bases and J 7 bases, leaving 18 bases between the germline ends. The CDR3 runs 15 residues. The CDR3 here is CASSPPGGPANEQFF. CDR3 bases: TGTGCCAGCAGCCCGCCTGGAGGGCCTGCAAATGAGCAGTTCTTC.

The CDR3 is CASSLFLAGGNEQFF. CDR3 bases: TGCGCCAGCAGCTTGTTCCTAGCGGGGGGGAATGAGCAGTTCTTC. The chain uses TRBV5-1 and TRBJ2-1; 12 bases align to TRBD2. From germline, CDR1 is SGHRS and CDR2 YFSETQ. This CDR3 has 15 residues. After removal of 1 base from V and 7 bases from J, the junction contained 3 bases not matched to a gene. Full variable domain (remainder filled in from reference TRBV5-1 and TRBJ2-1): KAGVTQTPRYLIKTRGQQVTLSCSPISGHRSVSWYQQTPGQGLQFLFEYFSETQRNKGNFPGRFSGRQFSNSRSEMNVSTLELGDSALYLCASSLFLAGGNEQFFGPGTRLTVL.

The chain combines TRBV6-2 or TRBV6-3 with TRBJ2-5, with 15 bases identical to TRBD2. The CDR3 is 18 amino acids. Germline CDR1 is MNHEY and CDR2 is SVGEGT. V lost 6 bases, J lost 0 bases, and 8 bases stayed unmatched. The CDR3 DNA sequence: TGTGCCAGCAGCCAAGGGACTAGCGGGAGGTGGGACCAAGAGACCCAGTACTTC. Amino acid sequence: CASSQGTSGRWDQETQYF.

V and J are TRBV7-2 and TRBJ1-4; D not resolved. Germline CDR1 and CDR2: SGHTA and FQGNSA. This CDR3 has 15 amino acids. V lost 2 bases to trimming and J lost 4 bases, with 11 bases between them. CDR3 sequence reads: CASSLSHPGNEKLFF. CDR3 coding DNA: TGTGCCAGCAGCTTATCCCACCCGGGTAATGAAAAACTGTTTTTT.

The chain joins TRBV24-1 to TRBJ2-2; TRBD2 matches 11 bases. The CDR3 is made up of 16 amino acids. Germline lookup yields CDR1 KGHDR and CDR2 SFDVKD. The J segment lost 4 bases and the V segment lost 6 bases, leaving 6 bases of the junction unmatched. Here the CDR3 DNA reads TGTGCCACCAGTTTCTCTAGCGGGAGGTCCACCGGGGAGCTGTTTTTT. It specifies CATSFSSGRSTGELFF.

This chain uses TRBV6-1 with TRBJ2-7; D remains ambiguous. This CDR3 has 12 amino acids. Looked up from germline, CDR1 is MNHNS and CDR2 is SASEGT. V was trimmed by 2 bases and J by 5 bases, leaving 7 bases between them. The CDR3 here is CASSELGHEQYV. CDR3 in DNA: TGTGCCAGCAGTGAATTGGGCCACGAGCAGTACGTC.